This TCR beta chain was captured by sequencing in a study of CD8 T cells in ankylosing spondylitis (dated by TCRdb to about 2017). Turning to the overall study: To find TCR variants linked to disease, the study profiled T cell receptor beta repertoires in ankylosing spondylitis patients and healthy donors. In total, the full study cohort was made up of some 110 healthy donors and 25 or so ankylosing spondylitis patients. Peripheral blood was sampled, and synovial fluid was additionally collected from ankylosing spondylitis patients. Study-level results and caveats: Some TCR beta motif variants had previously been reported in synovial fluid and blood of reactive arthritis patients, which suggested common disease-initiation mechanisms. The disease-linked clones had a CD8+ phenotype and were found at relatively low frequencies in peripheral blood. The disease-linked clones were reported as significantly enriched in matched synovial fluid samples from ankylosing spondylitis patients. Blood from ankylosing spondylitis patients appeared to be characterized by a TCR beta motif made up of several highly homologous amino acid variants.

Sequencing used an Illumina HiSeq 2500. Quantitative 5'-RACE with molecular barcodes was the method used to prepare the TCR beta libraries. The paper's data handling went like this. Disease-linked TCR variants were identified with a new computational method built on a probabilistic model of VDJ rearrangement. TCRdb ran its own pipeline on the public reads, namely fastp trimming at Q25 and MiXCR clone calling, and kept in-frame beta chains. Rows with one shared CDR3 protein collapse into an entry with the most common genes and DNA. The V and J calls here are based on TCRdb, not the publication. The table for this sample lists 350,000 to 450,000 distinct CDR3 sequences; approximately 26% of them were counted only once. The ten top clones hold about 0.92% of the sample. Regarding this clonotype: The antigen this receptor binds is unknown. No base-level quality is on record; no much larger clone is a single base apart.

Sequenced material: blood, either unsorted or a sorted T cell fraction (not recorded which). The sequence was collected from a male donor with ankylosing spondylitis.

Read as DNA, the sequence is TGTGCCAGCAGTTTTACCCAAATCACTGAAGCTTTCTTT. It translates as CASSFTQITEAFF. The chain was built from TRBV12-3 or TRBV12-4 and TRBJ1-1, with no confident D gene call. The CDR3 runs 13 residues from the cysteine to the phenylalanine. CDR3 DNA only is kept here, 39 bases in frame from base 1. V is cut by 3 bases and J by 4 bases, and the space between the germline ends is 9 bases.